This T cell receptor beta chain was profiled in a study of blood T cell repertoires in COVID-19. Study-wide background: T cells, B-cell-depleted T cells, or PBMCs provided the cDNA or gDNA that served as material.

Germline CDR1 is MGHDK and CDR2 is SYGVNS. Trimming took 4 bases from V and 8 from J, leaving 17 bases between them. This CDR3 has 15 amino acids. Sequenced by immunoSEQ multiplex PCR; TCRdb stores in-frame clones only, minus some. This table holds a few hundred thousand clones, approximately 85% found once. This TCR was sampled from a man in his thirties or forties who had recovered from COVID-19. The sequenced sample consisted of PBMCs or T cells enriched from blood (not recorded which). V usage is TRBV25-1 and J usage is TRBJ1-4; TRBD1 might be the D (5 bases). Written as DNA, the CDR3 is TGTGCCAGCAGTGCCCTCAGGGATCAAGGCGAAAAACTGTTTTTT. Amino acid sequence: CASSALRDQGEKLFF.